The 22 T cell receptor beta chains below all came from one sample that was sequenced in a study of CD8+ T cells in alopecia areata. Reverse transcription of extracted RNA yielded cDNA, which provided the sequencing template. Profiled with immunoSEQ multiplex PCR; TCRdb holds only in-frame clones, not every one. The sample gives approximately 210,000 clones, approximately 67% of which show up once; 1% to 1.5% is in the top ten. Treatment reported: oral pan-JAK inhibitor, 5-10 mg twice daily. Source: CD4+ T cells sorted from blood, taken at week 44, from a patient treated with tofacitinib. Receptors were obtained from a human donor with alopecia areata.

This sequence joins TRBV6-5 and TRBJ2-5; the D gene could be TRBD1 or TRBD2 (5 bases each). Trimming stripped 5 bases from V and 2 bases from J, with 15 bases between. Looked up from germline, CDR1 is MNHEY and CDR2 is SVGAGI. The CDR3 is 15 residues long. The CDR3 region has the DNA TGTGCCAGCAGTCTGGGGGAACCCCGTCAAGAGACCCAGTACTTC. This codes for CASSLGEPRQETQYF.

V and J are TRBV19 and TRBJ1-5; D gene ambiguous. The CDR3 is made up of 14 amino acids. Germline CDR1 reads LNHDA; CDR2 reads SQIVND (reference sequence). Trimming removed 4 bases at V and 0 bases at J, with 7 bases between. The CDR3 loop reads CASSTQNSNQPQHF. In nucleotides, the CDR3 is TGTGCCAGTAGTACACAGAATAGCAATCAGCCCCAGCATTTT.

This CDR3 is CSVEDRDRADRETQYF. The CDR3 region has the DNA TGCAGCGTTGAAGACCGTGACAGGGCGGATAGAGAGACCCAGTACTTC. V usage is TRBV29-1 and J usage is TRBJ2-5; 7 positions agree with TRBD1. The CDR3 sequence is 16 residues long. V was pared by 0 bases and J by 4 bases, with 11 bases of the junction left unmatched. The germline gives CDR1 SQVTM, CDR2 ANQGSEA. The full variable domain, in which reference TRBV29-1 and TRBJ2-5 provide the parts outside the CDR3, is SAVISQKPSRDICQRGTSLTIQCQVDSQVTMMFWYRQQPGQSLTLIATANQGSEATYESGFVIDKFPISRPNLTFSTLTVSNMSPEDSSIYLCSVEDRDRADRETQYFGPGTRLLVL.

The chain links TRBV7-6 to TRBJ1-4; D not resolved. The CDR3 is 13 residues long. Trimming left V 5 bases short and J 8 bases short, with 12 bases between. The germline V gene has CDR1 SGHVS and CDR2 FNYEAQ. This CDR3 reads CASSLPLGEKLFF. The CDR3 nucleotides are TGTGCCAGCAGCCTCCCACTGGGAGAAAAACTGTTTTTT. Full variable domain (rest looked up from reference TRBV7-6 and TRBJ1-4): GAGVSQSPRYKVTKRGQDVALRCDPISGHVSLYWYRQALGQGPEFLTYFNYEAQQDKSGLPNDRFSAERPEGSISTLTIQRTEQRDSAMYRCASSLPLGEKLFFGSGTQLSVL.

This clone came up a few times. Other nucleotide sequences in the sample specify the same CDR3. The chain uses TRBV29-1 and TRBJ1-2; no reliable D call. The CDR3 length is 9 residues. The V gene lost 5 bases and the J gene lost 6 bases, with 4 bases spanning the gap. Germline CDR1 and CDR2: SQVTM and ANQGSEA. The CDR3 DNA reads TGCAGCGTTTTGGATGGCTACACCTTC. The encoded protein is CSVLDGYTF.

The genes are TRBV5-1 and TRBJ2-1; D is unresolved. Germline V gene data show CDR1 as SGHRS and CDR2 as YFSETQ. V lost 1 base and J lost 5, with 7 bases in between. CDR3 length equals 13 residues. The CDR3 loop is CASSLTADNEQFF. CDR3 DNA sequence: TGCGCCAGCAGCTTGACCGCTGACAATGAGCAGTTCTTC.

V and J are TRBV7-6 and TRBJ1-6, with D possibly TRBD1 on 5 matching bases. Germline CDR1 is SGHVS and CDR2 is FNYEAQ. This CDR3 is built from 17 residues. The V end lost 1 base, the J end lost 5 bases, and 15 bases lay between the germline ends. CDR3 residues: CASSLVPRGQNNSPLHF. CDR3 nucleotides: TGTGCCAGCAGCTTAGTCCCTCGGGGCCAGAATAATTCACCCCTCCACTTT.

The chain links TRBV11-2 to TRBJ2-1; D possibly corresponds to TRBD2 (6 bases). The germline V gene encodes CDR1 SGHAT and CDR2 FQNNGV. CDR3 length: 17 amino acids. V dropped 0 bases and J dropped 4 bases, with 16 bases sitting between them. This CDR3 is CASSLDQEGLIYNEQFF. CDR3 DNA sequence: TGTGCCAGCAGCTTAGATCAGGAGGGGCTGATATACAATGAGCAGTTCTTC.

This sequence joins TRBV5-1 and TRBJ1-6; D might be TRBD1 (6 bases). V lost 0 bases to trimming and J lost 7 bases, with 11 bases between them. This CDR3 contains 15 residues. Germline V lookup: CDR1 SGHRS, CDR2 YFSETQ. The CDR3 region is CASSLDQGQNSPLHF. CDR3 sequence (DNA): TGCGCCAGCAGCTTGGATCAGGGGCAGAATTCACCCCTCCACTTT.

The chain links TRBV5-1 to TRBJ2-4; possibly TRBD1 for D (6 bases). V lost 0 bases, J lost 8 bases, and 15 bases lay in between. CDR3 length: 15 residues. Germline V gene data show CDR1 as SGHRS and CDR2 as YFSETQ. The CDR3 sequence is CASSLGGGDGDIQYF. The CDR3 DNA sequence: TGCGCCAGCAGCTTGGGAGGGGGAGATGGAGACATTCAGTACTTC.

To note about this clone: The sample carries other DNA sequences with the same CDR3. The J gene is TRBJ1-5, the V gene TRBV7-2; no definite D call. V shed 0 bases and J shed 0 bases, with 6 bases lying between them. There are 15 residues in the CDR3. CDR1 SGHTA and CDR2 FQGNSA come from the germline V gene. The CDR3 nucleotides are TGTGCCAGCAGCTTAGCAGGATATAGCAATCAGCCCCAGCATTTT. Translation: CASSLAGYSNQPQHF. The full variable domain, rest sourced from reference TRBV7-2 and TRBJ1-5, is GAGVSQSPSNKVTEKGKDVELRCDPISGHTALYWYRQSLGQGLEFLIYFQGNSAPDKSGLPSDRFSAERTGGSVSTLTIQRTQQEDSAVYLCASSLAGYSNQPQHFGDGTRLSIL.

In DNA form, the CDR3 reads TGCGCCAGCAGCCAAGATCCCCGGGGGAGGTATAACAATGAGCAGTTCTTC. This encodes CASSQDPRGRYNNEQFF. The genes are TRBV4-3 and TRBJ2-1, with a possible D match to TRBD2 (6 bases). Germline V gene data show CDR1 as LGHNA and CDR2 as YSLEER. V shed 0 bases and J shed 5 bases, with 17 bases lying between them. There are 17 residues in the CDR3.

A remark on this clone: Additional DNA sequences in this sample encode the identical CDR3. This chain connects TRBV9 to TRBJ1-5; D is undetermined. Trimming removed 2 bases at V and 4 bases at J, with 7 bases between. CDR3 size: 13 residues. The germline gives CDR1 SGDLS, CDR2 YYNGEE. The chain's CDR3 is CASSVGSNQPQHF. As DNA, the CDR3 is TGTGCCAGCAGCGTGGGTTCTAATCAGCCCCAGCATTTT.

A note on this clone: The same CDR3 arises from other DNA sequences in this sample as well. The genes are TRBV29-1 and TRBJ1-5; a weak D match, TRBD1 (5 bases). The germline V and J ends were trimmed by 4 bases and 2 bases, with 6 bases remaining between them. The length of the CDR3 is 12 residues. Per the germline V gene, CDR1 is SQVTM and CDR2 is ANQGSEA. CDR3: CSVGGGNQPQHF. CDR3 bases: TGCAGCGTTGGAGGGGGCAATCAGCCCCAGCATTTT.

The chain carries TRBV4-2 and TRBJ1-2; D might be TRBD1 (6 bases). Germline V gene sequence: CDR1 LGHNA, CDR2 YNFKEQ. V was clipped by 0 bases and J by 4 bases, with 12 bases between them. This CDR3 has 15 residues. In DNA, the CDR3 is TGTGCCAGCAGCCAAGAAACAGGGTTAGGCTATGGCTACACCTTC. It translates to CASSQETGLGYGYTF.

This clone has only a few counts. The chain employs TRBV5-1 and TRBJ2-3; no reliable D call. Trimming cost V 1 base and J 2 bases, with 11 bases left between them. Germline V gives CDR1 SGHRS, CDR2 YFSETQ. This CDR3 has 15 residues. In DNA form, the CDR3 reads TGCGCCAGCAGCTTGCGGCCTGCTAACACAGATACGCAGTATTTT. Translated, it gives CASSLRPANTDTQYF.

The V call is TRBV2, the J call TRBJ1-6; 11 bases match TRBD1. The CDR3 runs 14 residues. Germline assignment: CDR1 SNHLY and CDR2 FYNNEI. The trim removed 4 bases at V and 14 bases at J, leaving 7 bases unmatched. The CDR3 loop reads CASSAGDRGGSLHF. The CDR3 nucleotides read TGTGCCAGCAGTGCTGGGGACAGGGGGGGATCCCTCCACTTT.

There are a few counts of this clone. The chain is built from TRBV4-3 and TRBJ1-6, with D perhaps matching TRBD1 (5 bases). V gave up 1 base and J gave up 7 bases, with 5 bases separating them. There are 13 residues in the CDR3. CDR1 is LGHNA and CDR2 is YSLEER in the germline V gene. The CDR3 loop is CASSQAGNSPLHF. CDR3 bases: TGCGCCAGCAGCCAAGCAGGGAATTCACCCCTCCACTTT.

The CDR3 DNA follows: TGCAGCGTTGGAGTCCGGCAGGGGGGTGGCTACGAGCAGTACTTC. Translated: CSVGVRQGGGYEQYF. The chain recombines TRBV29-1 with TRBJ2-7; TRBD1 might be the D (7 bases). Germline loops: CDR1 SQVTM, CDR2 ANQGSEA. This CDR3 spans 15 amino acids. V was clipped by 4 bases and J by 3 bases, with 19 bases between them.

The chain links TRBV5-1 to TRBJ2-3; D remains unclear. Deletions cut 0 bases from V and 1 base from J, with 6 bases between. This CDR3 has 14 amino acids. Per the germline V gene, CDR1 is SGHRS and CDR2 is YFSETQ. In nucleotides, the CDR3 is TGCGCCAGCAGCTTGGGAGCAGGCACAGATACGCAGTATTTT. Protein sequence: CASSLGAGTDTQYF.

CDR3 DNA: TGTGCCAGCAGCTCTCTAGCGGGCTCCTACAATGAGCAGTTCTTC. Amino acid sequence: CASSSLAGSYNEQFF. The chain couples TRBV7-2 to TRBJ2-1, with TRBD2 identical over 8 bases. V lost 4 bases, J lost 0 bases, and 2 bases stayed unmatched. The CDR3 sequence is 15 residues long. Germline-derived CDR1 and CDR2 are SGHTA and FQGNSA.

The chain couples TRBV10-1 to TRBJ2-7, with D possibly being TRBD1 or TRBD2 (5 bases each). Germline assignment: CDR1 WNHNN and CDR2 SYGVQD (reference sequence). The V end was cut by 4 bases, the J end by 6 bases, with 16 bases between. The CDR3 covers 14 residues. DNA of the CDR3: TGCGCCAGCAGTGCACCCGGGGACCTCCGCGAGCAGTACTTC. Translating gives CASSAPGDLREQYF.